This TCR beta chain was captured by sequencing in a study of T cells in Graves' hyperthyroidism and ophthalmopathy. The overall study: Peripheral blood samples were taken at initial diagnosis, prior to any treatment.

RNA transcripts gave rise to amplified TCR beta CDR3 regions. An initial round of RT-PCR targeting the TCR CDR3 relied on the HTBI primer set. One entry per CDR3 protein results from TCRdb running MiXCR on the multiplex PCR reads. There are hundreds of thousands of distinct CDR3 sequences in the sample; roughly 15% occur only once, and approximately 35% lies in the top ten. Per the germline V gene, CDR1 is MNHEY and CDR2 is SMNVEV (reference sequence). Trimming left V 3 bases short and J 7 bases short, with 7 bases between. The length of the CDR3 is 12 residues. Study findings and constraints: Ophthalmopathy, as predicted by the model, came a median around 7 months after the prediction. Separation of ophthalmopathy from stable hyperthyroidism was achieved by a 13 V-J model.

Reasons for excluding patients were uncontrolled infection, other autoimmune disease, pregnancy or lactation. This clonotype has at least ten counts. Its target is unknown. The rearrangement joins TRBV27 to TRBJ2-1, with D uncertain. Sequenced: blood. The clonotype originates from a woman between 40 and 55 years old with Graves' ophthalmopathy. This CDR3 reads CASSFQGNEQFF. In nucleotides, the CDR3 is TGTGCCAGCAGTTTTCAAGGGAATGAGCAGTTCTTC.